This T cell receptor beta chain stems from a study of identical twins. Overall study findings and caveats: Out-of-frame beta chain sequences displayed weaker excess sharing between twins. Conclusions leaned on cross-sectional statistical analysis and did not track the same donors over time.

There are 13 residues in the CDR3. V was cut by 3 bases and J by 6 bases, with 12 bases left in between. TCRdb re-called the 5' RACE reads with MiXCR, one entry per CDR3 protein. This table has 600,000 to 800,000 distinct CDR3 sequences, approximately 21% appearing once. This clonotype came up a few times. Its specificity is not known. These records were also assigned to another study, of T cells expressing NK-cell markers. This second report adds: HCMV seropositivity characterized most of the eight sequenced donors, and seronegativity one. Dominant NKG2C+ clonotypes accounted for 1.0-7.0% of CD8+ T cells in about six donors.

The rearrangement uses TRBV12-3 or TRBV12-4 and TRBJ2-7, with D possibly matching TRBD2 (6 bases). The receptor was isolated from a woman between 18 and 30 years old in good health. The sequenced material came from PBMCs. The CDR3 DNA sequence: TGTGCCAGCAGTTTGGGACTGTTGCTCGAGCAGTACTTC. Its translation: CASSLGLLLEQYF.